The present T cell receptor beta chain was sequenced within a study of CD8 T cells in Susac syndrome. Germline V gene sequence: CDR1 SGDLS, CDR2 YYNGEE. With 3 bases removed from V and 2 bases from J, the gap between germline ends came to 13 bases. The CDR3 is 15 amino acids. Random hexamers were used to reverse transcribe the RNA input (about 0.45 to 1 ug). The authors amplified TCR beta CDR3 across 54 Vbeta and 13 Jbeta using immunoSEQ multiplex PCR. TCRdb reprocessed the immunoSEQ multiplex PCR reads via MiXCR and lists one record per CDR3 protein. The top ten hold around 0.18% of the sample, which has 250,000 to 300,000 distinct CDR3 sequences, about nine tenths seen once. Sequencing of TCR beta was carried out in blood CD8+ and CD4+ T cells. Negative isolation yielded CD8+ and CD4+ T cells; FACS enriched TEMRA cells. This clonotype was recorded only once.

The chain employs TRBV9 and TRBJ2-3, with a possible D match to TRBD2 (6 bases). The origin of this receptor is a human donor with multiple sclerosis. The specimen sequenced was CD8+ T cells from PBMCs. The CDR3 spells CASSGYGTPTDTQYF. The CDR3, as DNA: TGTGCCAGCAGCGGTTACGGGACTCCCACAGATACGCAGTATTTT.